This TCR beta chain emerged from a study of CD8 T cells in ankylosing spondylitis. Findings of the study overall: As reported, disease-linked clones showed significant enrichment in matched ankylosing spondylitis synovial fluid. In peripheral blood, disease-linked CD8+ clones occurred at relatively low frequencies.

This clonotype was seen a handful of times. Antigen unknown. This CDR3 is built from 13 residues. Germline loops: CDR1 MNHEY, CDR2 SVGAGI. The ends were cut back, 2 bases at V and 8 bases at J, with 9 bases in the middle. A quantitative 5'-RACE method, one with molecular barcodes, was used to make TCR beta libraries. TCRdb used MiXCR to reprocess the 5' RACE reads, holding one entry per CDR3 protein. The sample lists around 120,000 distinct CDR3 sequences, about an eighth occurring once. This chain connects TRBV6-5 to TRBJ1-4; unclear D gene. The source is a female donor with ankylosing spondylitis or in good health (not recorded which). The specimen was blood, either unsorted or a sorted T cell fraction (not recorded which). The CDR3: CASSYGREEKLFF. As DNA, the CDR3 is TGTGCCAGCAGTTACGGCAGAGAAGAAAAACTGTTTTTT.